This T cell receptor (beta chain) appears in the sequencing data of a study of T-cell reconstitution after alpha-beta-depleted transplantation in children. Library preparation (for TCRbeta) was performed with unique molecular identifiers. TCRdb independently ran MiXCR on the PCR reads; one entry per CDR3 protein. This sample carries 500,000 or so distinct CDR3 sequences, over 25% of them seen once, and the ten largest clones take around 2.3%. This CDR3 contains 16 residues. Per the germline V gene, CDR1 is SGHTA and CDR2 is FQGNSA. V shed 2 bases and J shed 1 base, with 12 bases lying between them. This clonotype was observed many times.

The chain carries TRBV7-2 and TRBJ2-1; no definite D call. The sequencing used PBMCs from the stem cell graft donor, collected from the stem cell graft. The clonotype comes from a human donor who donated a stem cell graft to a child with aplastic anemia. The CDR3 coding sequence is TGTGCCAGCAGCTTATGGTCGGATTTATCCTACAATGAGCAGTTCTTC. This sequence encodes CASSLWSDLSYNEQFF.